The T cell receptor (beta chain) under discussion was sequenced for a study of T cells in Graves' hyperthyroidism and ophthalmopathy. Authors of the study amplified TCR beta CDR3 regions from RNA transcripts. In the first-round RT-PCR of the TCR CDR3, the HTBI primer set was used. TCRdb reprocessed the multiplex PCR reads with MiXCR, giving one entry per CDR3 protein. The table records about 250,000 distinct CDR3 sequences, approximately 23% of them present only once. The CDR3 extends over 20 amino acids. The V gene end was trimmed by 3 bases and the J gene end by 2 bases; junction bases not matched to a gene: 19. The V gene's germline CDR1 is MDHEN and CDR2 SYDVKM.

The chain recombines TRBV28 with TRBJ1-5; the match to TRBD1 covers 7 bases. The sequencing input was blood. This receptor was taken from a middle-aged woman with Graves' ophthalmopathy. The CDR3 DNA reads TGTGCCAGCAGTTTTTTCCCCCTAGATCGACAGGGCTCGGGCAATCAGCCCCAGCATTTT. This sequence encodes CASSFFPLDRQGSGNQPQHF.